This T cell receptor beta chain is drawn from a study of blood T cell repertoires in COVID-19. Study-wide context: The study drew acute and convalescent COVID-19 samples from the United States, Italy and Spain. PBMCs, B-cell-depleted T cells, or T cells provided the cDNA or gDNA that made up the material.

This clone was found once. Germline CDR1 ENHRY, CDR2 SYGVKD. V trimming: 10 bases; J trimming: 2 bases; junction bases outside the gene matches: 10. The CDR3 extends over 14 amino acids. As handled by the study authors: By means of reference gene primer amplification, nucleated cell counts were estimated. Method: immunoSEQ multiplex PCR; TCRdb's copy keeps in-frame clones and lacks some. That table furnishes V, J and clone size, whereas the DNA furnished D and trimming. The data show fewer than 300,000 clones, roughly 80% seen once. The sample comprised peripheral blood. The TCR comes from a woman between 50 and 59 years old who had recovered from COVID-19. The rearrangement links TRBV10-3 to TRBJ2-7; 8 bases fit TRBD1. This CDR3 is CATRGDRGPYEQYF. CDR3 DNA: TGTGCCACCCGCGGAGACAGGGGCCCCTACGAGCAGTACTTC.